Presented here are 9 T cell receptor beta chains from one specimen sequenced in a study of T cell repertoires in cytomegalovirus infection. No antigens are known for them. TCRdb re-called the reads through MiXCR, storing one row per CDR3 protein. The sample lists 750,000 to 900,000 distinct CDR3 sequences, 25% to 30% seen once, with less than 15% in the top ten. Material: cultured CD8+ T cells from PBMCs, obtained from culture after CMV antigen stimulation. The receptor set was obtained from a human donor in good health (CMV status not recorded). Some clones in this sample may be carry-over from other donors' samples.

This clonotype was recorded many times. This sequence joins TRBV7-8 and TRBJ2-3, with 7 positions matching TRBD2. This CDR3 has 16 amino acids. The V gene's germline CDR1 is SGHVS and CDR2 FQNEAQ. V was clipped by 2 bases and J by 0 bases; unmatched bases: 5. CDR3 DNA: TGTGCCAGCAGCTTAAGGCTAGCGGATAGCACAGATACGCAGTATTTT. Amino acid sequence: CASSLRLADSTDTQYF.

The V and J genes are TRBV7-9 and TRBJ1-5; D call uncertain. V gave up 10 bases and J gave up 5 bases, with 18 bases separating them. The CDR3 loop spans 14 amino acids. The germline V gene encodes CDR1 SEHNR and CDR2 FQNEAQ (reference sequence). In DNA, the CDR3 is TGTGCCACCGCCGGTTGGGGAAAAGATCAGCCCCAGCATTTT. As protein: CATAGWGKDQPQHF.

The rearrangement links TRBV12-5 to TRBJ1-2; no clear D gene. CDR1 LGHNT and CDR2 FRNRAP come from the germline V gene. The CDR3 totals 11 residues. Trimming removed 6 bases from V and 6 bases from J, with 8 bases in between. The CDR3 sequence: CASGKGNGYTF. Here the CDR3 DNA reads TGTGCTAGTGGCAAAGGAAATGGCTACACCTTC.

The rearrangement uses TRBV6-1 and TRBJ2-3, with D possibly TRBD2 on 6 matching bases. The V and J ends lost 5 bases and 0 bases respectively, with 15 bases between them. The germline V gene encodes CDR1 MNHNS and CDR2 SASEGT. This CDR3 comprises 16 residues. CDR3 amino acids: CASSYPDYLSTDTQYF. The DNA of the CDR3 is TGTGCCAGCAGTTACCCGGACTACCTAAGCACAGATACGCAGTATTTT.

This chain joins TRBV27 and TRBJ1-4; D unresolved. The germline V gene encodes CDR1 MNHEY and CDR2 SMNVEV (reference sequence). Trimming removed 5 bases from V and 3 bases from J, with 13 bases in between. The CDR3 is 15 residues long. The CDR3: CASSPRGRSNEKLFF. CDR3 bases: TGTGCCAGCAGTCCCCGCGGCAGATCTAATGAAAAACTGTTTTTT. The variable domain in full, with the rest retrieved from reference TRBV27 and TRBJ1-4, is EAQVTQNPRYLITVTGKKLTVTCSQNMNHEYMSWYRQDPGLGLRQIYYSMNVEVTDKGDVPEGYKVSRKEKRNFPLILESPSPNQTSLYFCASSPRGRSNEKLFFGSGTQLSVL.

The table lists this clonotype with a few counts. The chain is built from TRBV7-2 and TRBJ2-7; no firm D call. This CDR3 has 12 residues. Germline lookup yields CDR1 SGHTA and CDR2 FQGNSA. Between the trimmed V and J ends, which lost 3 bases and 0 bases, there was a span of 3 bases. Written as DNA, the CDR3 is TGTGCCAGCAGCTTTAACTCCTACGAGCAGTACGTC. It codes for CASSFNSYEQYV.

The V and J genes are TRBV12-3 or TRBV12-4 and TRBJ2-7, with TRBD2 matching 11 bases. V shed 3 bases, J shed 2 bases, and the junction held 6 bases outside the gene matches. This CDR3 has 16 amino acids. The CDR3 protein is CASSFSGGVSTYEQYF. CDR3 sequence (DNA): TGTGCCAGCAGTTTTAGCGGGGGGGTCTCTACCTACGAGCAGTACTTC.

This clonotype was recorded a few times. The rearrangement uses TRBV7-9 and TRBJ2-1, with no clear D. The germline V gene has CDR1 SEHNR and CDR2 FQNEAQ (reference sequence). The CDR3 length is 13 residues. Trimming left V 2 bases short and J 12 bases short, with 14 bases between. CDR3 loop: CASSLTQYDGQFF. Written as DNA, the CDR3 is TGTGCCAGCAGCTTAACCCAATACGATGGGCAGTTCTTC.

The chain employs TRBV27 and TRBJ1-1, with 7 positions matching TRBD1. CDR3 length: 15 residues. J lost 4 bases, V lost 2 bases, and 7 bases had no gene match. Per the germline V gene, CDR1 is MNHEY and CDR2 is SMNVEV (reference sequence). The CDR3 here is CASSLGDSYGTEAFF. In DNA, the CDR3 is TGTGCCAGCAGTTTAGGGGACAGTTACGGCACTGAAGCTTTCTTT.